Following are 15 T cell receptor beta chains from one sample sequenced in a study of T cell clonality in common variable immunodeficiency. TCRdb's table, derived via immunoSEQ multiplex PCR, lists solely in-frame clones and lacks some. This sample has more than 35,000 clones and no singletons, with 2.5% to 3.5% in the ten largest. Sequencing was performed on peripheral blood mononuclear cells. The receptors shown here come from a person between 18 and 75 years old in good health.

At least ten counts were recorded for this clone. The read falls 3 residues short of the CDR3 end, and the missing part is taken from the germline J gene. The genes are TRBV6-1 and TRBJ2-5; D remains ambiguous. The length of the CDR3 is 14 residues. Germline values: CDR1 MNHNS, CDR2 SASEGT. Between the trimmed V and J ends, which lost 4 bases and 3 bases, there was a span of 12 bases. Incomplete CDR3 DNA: TGTGCCAGCAGTGGCAGGCAATTGAAAGAGACC. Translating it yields CASSGRQLKET. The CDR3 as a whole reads CASSGRQLKETQYF.

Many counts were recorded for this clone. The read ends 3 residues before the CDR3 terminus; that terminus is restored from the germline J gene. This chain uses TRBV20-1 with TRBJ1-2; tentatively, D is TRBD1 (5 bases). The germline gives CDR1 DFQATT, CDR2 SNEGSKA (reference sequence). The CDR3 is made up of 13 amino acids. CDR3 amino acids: CSARFGQGIFYTF. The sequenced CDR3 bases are TGCAGTGCTAGGTTCGGGCAGGGAATCTTC.

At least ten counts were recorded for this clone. CDR3 DNA (partial): TGCAGCGTTGATGTACTAGCGGGAGCTAGGACG. It codes for CSVDVLAGART. The entire CDR3 reads CSVDVLAGARTQYF. The rearrangement uses TRBV29-1 and TRBJ2-3; 11 bases match TRBD2. The read ends 3 residues before the CDR3 terminus; that terminus is restored from the germline J gene. The CDR3 spans 14 residues. Germline V lookup: CDR1 SQVTM, CDR2 ANQGSEA.

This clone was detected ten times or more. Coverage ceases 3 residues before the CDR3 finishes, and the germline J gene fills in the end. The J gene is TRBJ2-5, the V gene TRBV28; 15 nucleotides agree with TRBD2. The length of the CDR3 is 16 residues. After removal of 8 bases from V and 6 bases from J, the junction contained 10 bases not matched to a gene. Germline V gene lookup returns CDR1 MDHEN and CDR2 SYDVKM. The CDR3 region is CASSLGTSGRSKTQYF. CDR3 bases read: TGTGCCAGCTCCCTAGGGACTAGCGGGAGGTCGAAGACC. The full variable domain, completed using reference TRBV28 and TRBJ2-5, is DVKVTQSSRYLVKRTGEKVFLECVQDMDHENMFWYRQDPGLGLRLIYFSYDVKMKEKGDIPEGYSVSREKKERFSLILESASTNQTSMYLCASSLGTSGRSKTQYFGPGTRLLVL.

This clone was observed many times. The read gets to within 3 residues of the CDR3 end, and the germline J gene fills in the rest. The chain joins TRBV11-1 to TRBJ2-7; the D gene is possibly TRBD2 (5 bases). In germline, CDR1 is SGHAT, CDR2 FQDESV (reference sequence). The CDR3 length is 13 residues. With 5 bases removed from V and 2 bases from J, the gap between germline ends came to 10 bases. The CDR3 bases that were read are TGTGCCAGCAGCCCCCGGCGGGCCTACGAG. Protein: CASSPRRAYE. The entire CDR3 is CASSPRRAYEQYF.

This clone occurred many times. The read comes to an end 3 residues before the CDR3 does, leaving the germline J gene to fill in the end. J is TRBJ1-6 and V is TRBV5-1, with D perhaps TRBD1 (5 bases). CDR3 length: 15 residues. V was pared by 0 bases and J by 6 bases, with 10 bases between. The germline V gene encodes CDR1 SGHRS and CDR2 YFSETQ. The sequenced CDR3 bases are TGCGCCAGCAGCTTGGGACAGCATTCTAATTCACCC. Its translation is CASSLGQHSNSP. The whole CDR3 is CASSLGQHSNSPLHF.

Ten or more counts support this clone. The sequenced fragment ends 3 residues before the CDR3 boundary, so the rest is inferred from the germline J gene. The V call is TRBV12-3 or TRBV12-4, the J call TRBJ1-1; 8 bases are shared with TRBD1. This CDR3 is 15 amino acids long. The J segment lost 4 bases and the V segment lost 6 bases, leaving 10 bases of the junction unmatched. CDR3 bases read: TGTGCCAGCAGACGCCAGGGGGCGCGGGGCACTGAA. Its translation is CASRRQGARGTE. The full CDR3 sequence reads CASRRQGARGTEAFF.

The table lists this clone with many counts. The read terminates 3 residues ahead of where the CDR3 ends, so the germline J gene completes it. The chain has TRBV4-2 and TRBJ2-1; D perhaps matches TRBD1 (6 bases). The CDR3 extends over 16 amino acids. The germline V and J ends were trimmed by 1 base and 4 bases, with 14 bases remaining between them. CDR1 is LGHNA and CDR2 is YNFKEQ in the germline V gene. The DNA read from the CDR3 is TGTGCCAGCAGCCAAGCTGGCAGACAGGCGTACAATGAG. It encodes CASSQAGRQAYNE. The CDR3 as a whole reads CASSQAGRQAYNEQFF.

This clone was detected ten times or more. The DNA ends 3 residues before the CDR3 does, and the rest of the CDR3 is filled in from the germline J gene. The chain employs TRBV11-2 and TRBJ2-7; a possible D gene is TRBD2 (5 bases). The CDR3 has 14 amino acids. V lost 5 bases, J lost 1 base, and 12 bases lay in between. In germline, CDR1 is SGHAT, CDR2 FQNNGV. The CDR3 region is CASSPDFLSYEQYF. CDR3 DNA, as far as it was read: TGTGCCAGCAGCCCGGACTTTTTATCCTACGAG.

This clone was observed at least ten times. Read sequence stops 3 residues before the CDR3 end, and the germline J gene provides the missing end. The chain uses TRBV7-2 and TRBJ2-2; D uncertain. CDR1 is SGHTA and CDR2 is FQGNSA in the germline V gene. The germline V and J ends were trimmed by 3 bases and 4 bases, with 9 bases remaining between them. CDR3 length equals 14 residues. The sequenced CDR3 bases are TGTGCCAGCAGCTTCCCACAGTTCACCGGGGAG. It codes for CASSFPQFTGE. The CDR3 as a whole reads CASSFPQFTGELFF.

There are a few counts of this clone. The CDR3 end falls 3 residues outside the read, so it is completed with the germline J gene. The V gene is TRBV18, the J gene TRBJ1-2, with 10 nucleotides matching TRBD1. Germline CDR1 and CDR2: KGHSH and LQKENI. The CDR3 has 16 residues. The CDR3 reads CASSPAGTGVGYDYTF. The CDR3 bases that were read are TGTGCCAGCTCACCCGCCGGGACAGGGGTAGGCTACGAC.

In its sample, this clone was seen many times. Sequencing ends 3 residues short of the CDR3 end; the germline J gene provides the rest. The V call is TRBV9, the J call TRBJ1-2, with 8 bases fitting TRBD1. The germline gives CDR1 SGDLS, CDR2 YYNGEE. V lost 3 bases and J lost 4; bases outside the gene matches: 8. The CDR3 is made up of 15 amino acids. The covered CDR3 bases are TGTGCCAGCAGCGCCTCGACAGGGGAGGGCTATGGC. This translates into CASSASTGEGYG. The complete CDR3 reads CASSASTGEGYGYTF.

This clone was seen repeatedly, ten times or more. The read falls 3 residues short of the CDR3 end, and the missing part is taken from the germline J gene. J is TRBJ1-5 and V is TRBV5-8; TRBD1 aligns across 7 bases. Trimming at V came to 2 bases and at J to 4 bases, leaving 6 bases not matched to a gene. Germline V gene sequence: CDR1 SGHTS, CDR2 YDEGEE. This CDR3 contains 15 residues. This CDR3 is CASSFKGAGNQPQHF. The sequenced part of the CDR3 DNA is TGTGCCAGCAGCTTTAAGGGGGCCGGGAATCAGCCC.

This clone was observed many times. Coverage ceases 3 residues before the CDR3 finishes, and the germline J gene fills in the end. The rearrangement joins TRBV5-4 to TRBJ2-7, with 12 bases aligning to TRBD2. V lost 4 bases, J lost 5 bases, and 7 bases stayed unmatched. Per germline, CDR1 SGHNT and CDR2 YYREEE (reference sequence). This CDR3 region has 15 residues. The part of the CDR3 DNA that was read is TGTGCCAGCAGCCCGACTAGCGGGAGCAGACACGAG. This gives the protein CASSPTSGSRHE. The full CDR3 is CASSPTSGSRHEQYF.

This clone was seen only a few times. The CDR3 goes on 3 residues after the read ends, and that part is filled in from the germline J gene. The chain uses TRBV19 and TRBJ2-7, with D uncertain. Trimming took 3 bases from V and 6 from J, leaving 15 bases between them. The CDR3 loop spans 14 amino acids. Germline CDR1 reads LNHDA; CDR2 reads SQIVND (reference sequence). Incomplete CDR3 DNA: TGTGCCAGTAGTATCAGTAAAATCGCTGGCGAG. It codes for CASSISKIAGE. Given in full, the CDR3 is CASSISKIAGEQYF.